These 26 T cell receptor beta chains share one sample of origin, sequenced in a study of blood T cell repertoires in COVID-19. This table comes from immunoSEQ multiplex PCR, and its TCRdb copy is limited to in-frame clones, with some not included. This table has about 140,000 clones, around 90% appearing once. Specimen: peripheral blood. The receptors shown here come from a woman older than 75 with acute or convalescent COVID-19.

The chain links TRBV5-1 to TRBJ1-4; perhaps TRBD1 as D (6 bases). CDR3 length: 15 amino acids. Germline CDR1 and CDR2: SGHRS and YFSETQ. Trimming took 4 bases from V and 2 from J, leaving 12 bases between them. The CDR3 spells CASSLQGITNEKLFF. In nucleotides, the CDR3 is TGCGCCAGCAGCCTACAGGGTATCACTAATGAAAAACTGTTTTTT. Together with reference TRBV5-1 and TRBJ1-4, the CDR3 gives the full variable domain: KAGVTQTPRYLIKTRGQQVTLSCSPISGHRSVSWYQQTPGQGLQFLFEYFSETQRNKGNFPGRFSGRQFSNSRSEMNVSTLELGDSALYLCASSLQGITNEKLFFGSGTQLSVL.

The CDR3, as DNA: TGTGCCAGCAGCCCCCGACAGGGCGGTGGTGAAAAACTGTTTTTT. This codes for CASSPRQGGGEKLFF. The V gene is TRBV9, the J gene TRBJ1-4, with TRBD1 matching over 7 bases. The CDR3 contains 15 residues. With V trimmed by 4 bases and J by 7 bases, 10 bases remained unmatched. Germline CDR1 reads SGDLS; CDR2 reads YYNGEE. The variable domain in full, with the rest retrieved from reference TRBV9 and TRBJ1-4, is DSGVTQTPKHLITATGQRVTLRCSPRSGDLSVYWYQQSLDQGLQFLIQYYNGEERAKGNILERFSAQQFPDLHSELNLSSLELGDSALYFCASSPRQGGGEKLFFGSGTQLSVL.

The V gene is TRBV28, the J gene TRBJ1-4; D call uncertain. The CDR3 length is 13 residues. Germline CDR1 MDHEN, CDR2 SYDVKM. Trimming took off 3 bases at V and 6 bases at J, with 8 bases between the two ends. In DNA, the CDR3 is TGTGCCAGCAGTTTGGCCGGGGATGAAAAACTGTTTTTT. The encoded protein is CASSLAGDEKLFF. The full variable domain, its missing parts supplied by reference TRBV28 and TRBJ1-4, is DVKVTQSSRYLVKRTGEKVFLECVQDMDHENMFWYRQDPGLGLRLIYFSYDVKMKEKGDIPEGYSVSREKKERFSLILESASTNQTSMYLCASSLAGDEKLFFGSGTQLSVL.

J is TRBJ1-6 and V is TRBV4-2; D ambiguous. There are 18 residues in the CDR3. V was clipped by 0 bases and J by 7 bases, with 19 bases between them. Germline lookup yields CDR1 LGHNA and CDR2 YNFKEQ. CDR3 residues: CASSQDLIRVTRNSPLHF. In DNA, the CDR3 is TGTGCCAGCAGCCAAGATCTGATTCGGGTTACGCGCAATTCACCCCTCCACTTT.

V usage is TRBV12-3 or TRBV12-4 and J usage is TRBJ2-3; possible D gene TRBD2, 5 bases. V dropped 7 bases and J dropped 4 bases, with 12 bases sitting between them. This CDR3 spans 13 amino acids. CDR3 coding DNA: TGTGCCAGCACACAGAGGGTTTCAGATACGCAGTATTTT. Translation gives CASTQRVSDTQYF.

This sequence joins TRBV11-3 and TRBJ1-1; 9 bases match TRBD1. Germline V gives CDR1 SGHNT, CDR2 YENEEA. V lost 8 bases and J lost 5; bases outside the gene matches: 6. This CDR3 has 13 amino acids. The CDR3 loop reads CASASTGGTEAFF. Here the CDR3 DNA reads TGTGCCAGCGCTTCGACAGGGGGAACTGAAGCTTTCTTT.

Only one count was recorded for this clone. The chain has TRBV7-2 and TRBJ2-7; D is unresolved. The V end lost 5 bases, the J end lost 6 bases, and 11 bases lay between the germline ends. CDR1 SGHTA and CDR2 FQGNSA come from the germline V gene. The CDR3 is made up of 12 amino acids. CDR3 protein: CASSDSVSEQYF. CDR3 bases: TGTGCCAGCAGCGATTCAGTAAGCGAGCAGTACTTC.

The chain recombines TRBV9 with TRBJ2-3; TRBD1 aligns across 9 bases. The CDR3 is 17 amino acids. Germline lookup yields CDR1 SGDLS and CDR2 YYNGEE. The J segment lost 1 base and the V segment lost 0 bases, leaving 6 bases of the junction unmatched. The DNA for the CDR3 is TGTGCCAGCAGCGTAGTGCCACAGGGGGCAGGCACAGATACGCAGTATTTT. Protein sequence: CASSVVPQGAGTDTQYF. The complete variable domain, with remaining parts taken from reference TRBV9 and TRBJ2-3, reads DSGVTQTPKHLITATGQRVTLRCSPRSGDLSVYWYQQSLDQGLQFLIQYYNGEERAKGNILERFSAQQFPDLHSELNLSSLELGDSALYFCASSVVPQGAGTDTQYFGPGTRLTVL.

The rearrangement joins TRBV3-1 (or the pseudogene TRBV3-2) to TRBJ1-2, with TRBD1 as a possible D gene (5 bases). This CDR3 is built from 13 residues. With 0 bases removed from V and 4 bases from J, the gap between germline ends came to 6 bases. Germline V gene data show CDR1 as LGHDT and CDR2 as YNNKEL (reference sequence). Written as DNA, the CDR3 is TGTGCCAGCAGCCAAGAAGGGGTCTATGGCTACACCTTC. This sequence encodes CASSQEGVYGYTF.

The chain uses TRBV19 and TRBJ2-1; 8 bases fit TRBD1. Germline V gene lookup returns CDR1 LNHDA and CDR2 SQIVND (reference sequence). V dropped 0 bases and J dropped 4; count of bases not matched to a gene: 8. The CDR3 extends over 17 amino acids. CDR3: CASSIEYGRGQYNEQFF. CDR3 sequence (DNA): TGTGCCAGTAGTATAGAGTATGGCAGGGGGCAATACAATGAGCAGTTCTTC.

The gene calls are TRBV5-4 and TRBJ2-5; D unresolved. Germline lookup yields CDR1 SGHNT and CDR2 YYREEE (reference sequence). CDR3 length: 15 amino acids. V dropped 1 base and J dropped 3 bases, with 13 bases sitting between them. The CDR3 is CASSLLLGSEETQYF. The CDR3 DNA is TGTGCCAGCAGCTTGCTCCTGGGCAGTGAAGAGACCCAGTACTTC.

This clone was detected only once. The rearrangement joins TRBV6-5 to TRBJ1-2, with TRBD1 matching over 8 bases. The trim removed 5 bases at V and 6 bases at J, leaving 8 bases unmatched. This CDR3 comprises 14 residues. Germline V CDR1 and CDR2: MNHEY, SVGAGI. The CDR3 DNA reads as TGTGCCAGCAGTACTTTGGACAGGGCTGATGGCTACACCTTC. Translation: CASSTLDRADGYTF.

The chain couples TRBV19 to TRBJ2-3, with TRBD2 matching over 15 bases. The CDR3 is 16 residues long. V lost 3 bases, J lost 6 bases, and 4 bases stayed unmatched. CDR1 and CDR2 from the germline V gene are LNHDA and SQIVND (reference sequence). The CDR3 sequence is CASSIWTSGGEDTQYF. CDR3 bases: TGTGCCAGTAGTATCTGGACTAGCGGGGGGGAGGATACGCAGTATTTT.

This clone was seen once. V usage is TRBV13 and J usage is TRBJ1-3; 9 positions agree with TRBD1. This CDR3 has 22 residues. V lost 4 bases and J lost 3; bases outside the gene matches: 25. Germline CDR1 PRHDT, CDR2 FYEKMQ (reference sequence). The CDR3: CASSYTLKAGTGNLKNGNTIYF. DNA for the CDR3: TGTGCCAGCAGCTATACCCTCAAGGCCGGGACAGGGAATTTGAAGAATGGAAACACCATATATTTT.

The rearrangement joins TRBV5-4 to TRBJ1-1; D is undetermined. The CDR3 sequence is 14 residues long. From germline, CDR1 is SGHNT and CDR2 YYREEE (reference sequence). V dropped 0 bases and J dropped 5 bases, with 11 bases sitting between them. CDR3 sequence (DNA): TGTGCCAGCAGCTTGGTGGTGGGAGAGACTGAAGCTTTCTTT. Its translation: CASSLVVGETEAFF.

This chain connects TRBV7-9 to TRBJ2-3; 9 nucleotides line up with TRBD2. The CDR3 is 16 amino acids. The junction had 7 bases not matched to a gene; V was cut back by 5 bases and J by 1 base. CDR1 and CDR2 from the germline V gene are SEHNR and FQNEAQ (reference sequence). Here the CDR3 reads CASSTTSGGGTDTQYF. The CDR3 region has the DNA TGTGCCAGCAGCACGACTAGCGGTGGGGGCACAGATACGCAGTATTTT.

The genes are TRBV21-1 and TRBJ2-5; TRBD2 is the table's D call and was not checked against the DNA. TRBV21-1 is recorded as a pseudogene. The CDR3 runs to 16 residues. CDR3 nucleotide sequence: TGTGCCAGCAGCAATGGGACTAGCGGAATCTTAGAGACCCAGTACTTC. Its protein is CASSNGTSGILETQYF.

The J gene is TRBJ2-3, the V gene TRBV14; TRBD2 aligns across 9 bases. V trimming: 4 bases; J trimming: 4 bases; junction bases outside the gene matches: 9. The CDR3 consists of 16 residues. Germline CDR1 reads SGHDN; CDR2 reads FVKESK. The CDR3 is CASSPRWASGADTQYF. Here the CDR3 DNA reads TGTGCCAGCAGCCCTCGATGGGCTAGCGGGGCAGATACGCAGTATTTT.

The J gene is TRBJ1-2, the V gene TRBV5-1, with D tentatively TRBD1 (5 bases). In germline, CDR1 is SGHRS, CDR2 YFSETQ. Trimming cost V 4 bases and J 5 bases, with 15 bases left between them. The length of the CDR3 is 14 residues. This chain's CDR3 is CASSPYTDTYGYTF. The CDR3 DNA reads as TGCGCCAGCAGCCCCTACACGGACACTTATGGCTACACCTTC.

V usage is TRBV9 and J usage is TRBJ1-1; 7 bases map to TRBD1. Germline CDR1 and CDR2: SGDLS and YYNGEE. V trimming: 3 bases; J trimming: 7 bases; junction bases outside the gene matches: 6. The CDR3 consists of 13 residues. CDR3 in amino acids: CASSARQGDEAFF. The CDR3, as DNA: TGTGCCAGCAGCGCTAGACAGGGTGATGAAGCTTTCTTT.

This chain joins TRBV2 and TRBJ1-2; TRBD1 matches at 7 bases. The germline V gene encodes CDR1 SNHLY and CDR2 FYNNEI. The V segment lost 7 bases and the J segment 6 bases; nucleotides outside the gene matches: 8. The CDR3 is 13 residues long. Here the CDR3 reads CASKWEDRNGYTF. For the CDR3, the DNA is TGTGCCAGCAAGTGGGAGGACAGGAATGGCTACACCTTC.

This clone was seen only once. The chain combines TRBV3-1 (or the pseudogene TRBV3-2) with TRBJ1-2, with a tentative D call TRBD1 (6 bases). The germline V and J ends were trimmed by 1 base and 4 bases, with 10 bases remaining between them. Germline V gene sequence: CDR1 LGHDT, CDR2 YNNKEL (reference sequence). The CDR3 has 14 residues. The CDR3 DNA is TGTGCCAGCAGCCAAGTACAGGGTTTCTATGGCTACACCTTC. Translated, it gives CASSQVQGFYGYTF.

The chain is built from TRBV3-1 (or the pseudogene TRBV3-2) and TRBJ2-5, with TRBD1 matching over 8 bases. Germline CDR1 and CDR2: LGHDT and YNNKEL (reference sequence). The CDR3 is 13 amino acids. V was clipped by 3 bases and J by 5 bases; unmatched bases: 2. As DNA, the CDR3 is TGTGCCAGCAGCCAGAACAGGGGGGAGACCCAGTACTTC. Protein sequence: CASSQNRGETQYF.

The chain carries TRBV6-5 and TRBJ1-1; 8 bases agree with TRBD1. The CDR3 has 15 amino acids. Per germline, CDR1 MNHEY and CDR2 SVGAGI. The trim removed 5 bases at V and 5 bases at J, leaving 10 bases unmatched. The CDR3 DNA follows: TGTGCCAGCAGTCCCCAGGGGGCTCTACGTACTGAAGCTTTCTTT. This encodes CASSPQGALRTEAFF.

The chain recombines TRBV5-1 with TRBJ1-4, with 9 bases matching TRBD1. V lost 4 bases, J lost 5 bases, and 6 bases stayed unmatched. CDR1 is SGHRS, CDR2 YFSETQ, per germline. The CDR3 runs to 15 residues. In DNA, the CDR3 is TGCGCCAGCAGCAGGGACGGACAGGGGAATGAAAAACTGTTTTTT. This encodes CASSRDGQGNEKLFF.

The chain is built from TRBV6-5 and TRBJ2-7, with D tentatively TRBD2 (6 bases). With 6 bases removed from V and 5 bases from J, the gap between germline ends came to 14 bases. In germline, CDR1 is MNHEY, CDR2 SVGAGI. The CDR3 has 13 amino acids. The CDR3 bases are TGTGCCAGCAGACAGTCAGGGACTGACGAGCAGTACTTC. Encoded protein: CASRQSGTDEQYF.